This T cell receptor beta chain was found in a study of OX40 agonist ivuxolimab in advanced cancers. Looking at the study overall: The patients received agonistic anti-OX40 (CD134) antibody ivuxolimab.

V shed 7 bases and J 5 bases; nucleotides not matched to a gene: 7. The CDR3 consists of 14 residues. Germline loops: CDR1 SEHNR, CDR2 FQNEAQ (reference sequence). Method: immunoSEQ multiplex PCR; TCRdb's copy keeps in-frame clones and lacks some. The sample has approximately 23,000 clones, roughly 90% seen once. If patients had autoimmune disease history or systemic immunosuppression, they were excluded. The chain couples TRBV7-9 to TRBJ2-1; 8 positions match TRBD2. The receptor comes from an adult with an advanced solid tumor such as melanoma, head and neck, liver or kidney cancer. The starting material was CD4+ or CD8+ T cells sorted from blood, obtained in a trial of the OX40 agonist ivuxolimab. CDR3 DNA sequence: TGTGCCAGCACCCTTAGCGGGACCAACAATGAGCAGTTCTTC. Translated, it gives CASTLSGTNNEQFF.